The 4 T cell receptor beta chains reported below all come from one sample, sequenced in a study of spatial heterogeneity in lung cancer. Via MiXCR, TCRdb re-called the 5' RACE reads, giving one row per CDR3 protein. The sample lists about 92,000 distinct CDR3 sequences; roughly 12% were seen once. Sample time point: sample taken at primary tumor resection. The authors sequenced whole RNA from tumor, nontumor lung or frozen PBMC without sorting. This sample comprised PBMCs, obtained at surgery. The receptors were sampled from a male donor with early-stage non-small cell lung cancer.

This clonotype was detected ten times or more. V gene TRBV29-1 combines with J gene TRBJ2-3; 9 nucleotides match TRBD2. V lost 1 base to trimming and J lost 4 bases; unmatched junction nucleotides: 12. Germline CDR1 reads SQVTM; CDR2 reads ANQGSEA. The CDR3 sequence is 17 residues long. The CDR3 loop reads CSVEGFASGIRADTQYF. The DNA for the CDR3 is TGCAGCGTTGAAGGTTTCGCTAGCGGGATTCGGGCAGATACGCAGTATTTT.

In nucleotides, the CDR3 is TGTGCCAGCAGTTTTATGGGCCAGGGGCTCTACGAGCAGTACTTC. This encodes CASSFMGQGLYEQYF. The chain uses TRBV12-3 or TRBV12-4 and TRBJ2-7; the D gene is possibly TRBD1 (6 bases). Trimming cost V 3 bases and J 3 bases, with 15 bases left between them. The CDR3 consists of 15 residues.

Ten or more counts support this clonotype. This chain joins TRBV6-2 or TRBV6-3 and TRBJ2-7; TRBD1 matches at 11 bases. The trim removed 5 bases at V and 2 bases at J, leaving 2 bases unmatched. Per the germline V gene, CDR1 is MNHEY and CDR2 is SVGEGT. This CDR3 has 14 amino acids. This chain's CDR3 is CASSGQGAAYEQYF. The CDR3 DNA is TGTGCCAGCAGTGGACAGGGGGCGGCCTACGAGCAGTACTTC.

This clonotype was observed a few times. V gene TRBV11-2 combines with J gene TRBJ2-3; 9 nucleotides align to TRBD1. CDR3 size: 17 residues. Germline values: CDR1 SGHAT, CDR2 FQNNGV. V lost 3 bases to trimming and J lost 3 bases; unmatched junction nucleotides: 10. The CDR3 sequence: CASSLSYRGRGTDTQYF. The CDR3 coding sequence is TGTGCCAGCAGCTTGTCCTACAGGGGGCGCGGAACAGATACGCAGTATTTT.